One sample yielded the 25 T cell receptor beta chains listed below, sequenced in a study of read filtering for tumor transcriptome and immune sequencing. The library was built from roughly 400 ng RNA with molecular barcoded adaptors for alpha/delta and beta/gamma chains. MiXCR, run by TCRdb on the reads, gives a single entry per CDR3 protein. The sample records 90,000 or so distinct CDR3 sequences, 20% to 25% being singletons. Material for sequencing was a population of CD138-negative cells sorted from bone marrow. Every receptor here comes from a donor over 35 with multiple myeloma.

This clonotype came up many times. The chain employs TRBV7-9 and TRBJ2-3; TRBD2 is a possible D gene (6 bases). This CDR3 spans 16 amino acids. The V gene lost 4 bases and the J gene lost 0 bases, with 14 bases spanning the gap. Looked up from germline, CDR1 is SEHNR and CDR2 is FQNEAQ (reference sequence). The CDR3 is CASSSARLGSTDTQYF. DNA of the CDR3: TGTGCCAGCAGCTCCGCCCGACTAGGGAGCACAGATACGCAGTATTTT.

This clonotype was detected only once. The chain combines TRBV20-1 with TRBJ2-7, with D possibly called TRBD1 or TRBD2 (5 bases each). From germline, CDR1 is DFQATT and CDR2 SNEGSKA (reference sequence). The length of the CDR3 is 14 residues. V was cut by 4 bases and J by 3 bases, with 16 bases left in between. The CDR3 DNA reads as TGCAGTGCTAACAACCGGGGCTACCTCTACGAGCAGTACTTC. This codes for CSANNRGYLYEQYF.

The CDR3 is CATGGGSYNEQFF. The CDR3 bases are TGTGCCACGGGGGGGGGCTCCTACAATGAGCAGTTCTTC. This chain connects TRBV24-1 to TRBJ2-1; 7 nucleotides agree with TRBD2. Per the germline V gene, CDR1 is KGHDR and CDR2 is SFDVKD. J lost 0 bases, V lost 10 bases, and 2 bases had no gene match. The length of the CDR3 is 13 residues.

The sample holds many counts of this clonotype. The gene calls are TRBV5-1 and TRBJ2-3; 13 positions match TRBD2. The CDR3 contains 15 residues. The V segment lost 6 bases and the J segment 5 bases; nucleotides outside the gene matches: 6. Germline V gives CDR1 SGHRS, CDR2 YFSETQ. CDR3 loop: CASTLAGGREDTQYF. The CDR3 region has the DNA TGCGCCAGCACACTAGCGGGGGGGCGTGAAGATACGCAGTATTTT. The variable domain in full, completed from reference TRBV5-1 and TRBJ2-3, reads KAGVTQTPRYLIKTRGQQVTLSCSPISGHRSVSWYQQTPGQGLQFLFEYFSETQRNKGNFPGRFSGRQFSNSRSEMNVSTLELGDSALYLCASTLAGGREDTQYFGPGTRLTVL.

Details on this clonotype: A much larger clone is a single base away; this may be a read error. This rearrangement joins TRBV9 to TRBJ2-1; TRBD2 matches 7 bases. The CDR3 has 15 amino acids. The germline gives CDR1 SGDLS, CDR2 YYNGEE. Losses at the gene ends were 4 bases for V and 2 bases for J; bases not matched to a gene: 6. CDR3 nucleotides: TGTGCCAGCAGCCCCACTAGCGACCCCTACAATGAGCAGTTCTTC. It is translated as CASSPTSDPYNEQFF. The whole variable domain, remainder taken from reference TRBV9 and TRBJ2-1, is DSGVTQTPKHLITATGQRVTLRCSPRSGDLSVYWYQQSLDQGLQFLIQYYNGEERAKGNILERFSAQQFPDLHSELNLSSLELGDSALYFCASSPTSDPYNEQFFGPGTRLTVL.

Remarks on this clonotype: It may be a read error: a sequence one base away is much more abundant. This chain connects TRBV5-1 to TRBJ2-2; tentative D call: TRBD2 (5 bases). Trimming stripped 3 bases from V and 4 bases from J, with 19 bases between. Germline CDR1 SGHRS, CDR2 YFSETQ. The CDR3 contains 17 residues. The CDR3 reads CASSSVGVRPGTGELFF. The CDR3 nucleotides read TGCGCCAGCAGCTCGGTCGGGGTCAGACCGGGCACCGGGGAGCTGTTTTTT. Drawing the rest from reference TRBV5-1 and TRBJ2-2, the complete variable domain is KAGVTQTPRYLIKTRGQQVTLSCSPISGHRSVSWYQQTPGQGLQFLFEYFSETQRNKGNFPGRFSGRQFSNSRSEMNVSTLELGDSALYLCASSSVGVRPGTGELFFGEGSRLTVL.

This chain uses TRBV7-2 with TRBJ2-5, with TRBD2 matching 7 bases. The CDR3 loop spans 14 amino acids. Unmatched junction bases numbered 7, after V lost 8 bases and J lost 1 base. The germline CDR1 and CDR2 sequences are SGHTA and FQGNSA. DNA of the CDR3: TGTGCCAGCGCCCCGGGGGGATCCCAAGAGACCCAGTACTTC. It codes for CASAPGGSQETQYF.

The sample holds many counts of this clonotype. This chain uses TRBV2 with TRBJ2-5, with D tentatively TRBD2 (5 bases). The CDR3 runs 14 residues. V was cut by 7 bases and J by 1 base, with 13 bases left in between. The V gene's germline CDR1 is SNHLY and CDR2 FYNNEI. The CDR3 sequence: CASNPRATQETQYF. The CDR3 nucleotides are TGTGCCAGCAACCCGCGGGCCACCCAAGAGACCCAGTACTTC.

V and J are TRBV6-2 or TRBV6-3 and TRBJ1-5; D unclear. CDR3 length equals 14 residues. The germline gives CDR1 MNHEY, CDR2 SVGEGT. Trimming stripped 2 bases from V and 2 bases from J, with 7 bases between. This CDR3 is CASSYSAGNQPQHF. For the CDR3, the DNA is TGTGCCAGCAGTTACAGCGCGGGCAATCAGCCCCAGCATTTT.

This clonotype was counted between two and nine times. The V call is TRBV11-2, the J call TRBJ2-4; D unclear. The CDR3 contains 13 residues. Germline assignment: CDR1 SGHAT and CDR2 FQNNGV. Trimming stripped 1 base from V and 8 bases from J, with 9 bases between. The CDR3 DNA sequence: TGTGCCAGCAGCTTAGGGGATATATACATTCAGTACTTC. It specifies CASSLGDIYIQYF.

A word on this clonotype: A much more abundant neighbour one base away suggests this may be a read error. J is TRBJ2-2 and V is TRBV2, with 9 bases aligning to TRBD1. Looked up from germline, CDR1 is SNHLY and CDR2 is FYNNEI. The J segment lost 2 bases and the V segment lost 4 bases, leaving 2 bases of the junction unmatched. This CDR3 contains 15 residues. The CDR3 coding sequence is TGTGCCAGCAGTGGGACAGGGGTCAACACCGGGGAGCTGTTTTTT. Its translation is CASSGTGVNTGELFF.

This clonotype was seen repeatedly, ten times or more. V and J are TRBV18 and TRBJ2-1, with 9 bases identical to TRBD2. Germline assignment: CDR1 KGHSH and CDR2 LQKENI. This CDR3 has 15 amino acids. Trimming took 1 base from V and 7 from J; bases not matched to a gene: 5. The CDR3 coding sequence is TGTGCCAGCTCACCACTGAGCGGGGGGCAGAATGAGCAGTTCTTC. Amino acids: CASSPLSGGQNEQFF.

This clonotype has at least ten counts. The chain employs TRBV29-1 and TRBJ2-7, with 10 nucleotides matching TRBD1. The CDR3 sequence is 14 residues long. Germline CDR1 is SQVTM and CDR2 is ANQGSEA. The V segment lost 7 bases and the J segment 4 bases; nucleotides outside the gene matches: 10. CDR3 DNA: TGCAGCGCAGGCACCGGGACAGGGGTTTACGAGCAGTACTTC. Encoded protein: CSAGTGTGVYEQYF.

This clonotype was detected only a few times. The chain couples TRBV12-3 or TRBV12-4 to TRBJ2-7; maybe TRBD2 (6 bases). The CDR3 has 15 residues. Trimming shortened V by 0 bases and J by 0 bases, and 9 bases separated the two germline ends. In nucleotides, the CDR3 is TGTGCCAGCAGTTTAGCGGGGACTGTCTCCTACGAGCAGTACTTC. Its protein is CASSLAGTVSYEQYF.

To note about this clonotype: One base separates it from a far larger clone, so it is likely a read error. The CDR3 does not close with the conserved phenylalanine or tryptophan, likely indicating a read error. The chain carries TRBV12-3 or TRBV12-4 and TRBJ2-1; the match to TRBD1 covers 12 bases. The CDR3 is made up of 14 amino acids. The J segment lost 9 bases and the V segment lost 7 bases, leaving 7 bases of the junction unmatched. This CDR3 is CASTLGGQGAEQFL. The CDR3, as DNA: TGTGCCAGCACTTTGGGGGGACAGGGGGCTGAGCAGTTCCTC.

As for this clonotype: A read error may be the cause here, since a much bigger clone is one base away. The rearrangement links TRBV20-1 to TRBJ2-5, with TRBD1 matching 7 bases. The CDR3 covers 14 residues. The V and J ends lost 2 bases and 4 bases, in that order; junction bases with no gene match: 7. Germline CDR1 is DFQATT and CDR2 is SNEGSKA (reference sequence). CDR3 nucleotide sequence: TGCAGTGCTAGAAGGGGGCCCTCCAGAGAGACCCAGTACTTC. Residues: CSARRGPSRETQYF.

This clonotype was recorded at least ten times. CDR3 amino acids: CAISESRQNTGELFF. CDR3 sequence (DNA): TGTGCCATCAGTGAGTCAAGACAGAACACCGGGGAGCTGTTTTTT. The V gene is TRBV10-3, the J gene TRBJ2-2; the D is unclear. Trimming pared 0 bases from V and 1 base from J, leaving 6 bases between. The CDR3 is 15 residues long. Germline V gene data show CDR1 as ENHRY and CDR2 as SYGVKD.

This clonotype was detected only a few times. This rearrangement joins TRBV29-1 to TRBJ1-3; a possible D gene is TRBD1 (5 bases). CDR3 size: 15 residues. The V and J ends lost 7 bases and 7 bases respectively, with 23 bases between them. Germline CDR1 reads SQVTM; CDR2 reads ANQGSEA. The CDR3 DNA sequence: TGCAGCGCTTCTAACAGGATGGGATCGATGAACACCATATATTTT. This translates into CSASNRMGSMNTIYF.

The chain couples TRBV19 to TRBJ1-3; D gene ambiguous. Trimming shortened V by 3 bases and J by 0 bases, and 12 bases separated the two germline ends. There are 16 residues in the CDR3. Germline V gene sequence: CDR1 LNHDA, CDR2 SQIVND (reference sequence). The CDR3 region is CASSIYAMGSGNTIYF. The CDR3 DNA reads as TGTGCCAGTAGTATCTATGCGATGGGCTCTGGAAACACCATATATTTT.

Comment on this clonotype: As the CDR3 is not closed by the conserved phenylalanine or tryptophan, this likely results from a read error. The chain employs TRBV29-1 and TRBJ2-7, with D possibly being TRBD2 (6 bases). CDR3 length: 12 residues. CDR1 is SQVTM and CDR2 is ANQGSEA in the germline V gene. The CDR3 region is CSVVGGNYVQYI. CDR3 nucleotide sequence: TGCAGCGTTGTCGGGGGAAACTACGTGCAGTACATC.

This clonotype was picked up many times. The gene calls are TRBV28 and TRBJ2-4; no reliable D call. The CDR3 spans 12 residues. Trimming took off 2 bases at V and 6 bases at J, with 5 bases between the two ends. The germline V gene has CDR1 MDHEN and CDR2 SYDVKM. CDR3 residues: CASSLRANIQYF. For the CDR3, the DNA is TGTGCCAGCAGTTTAAGGGCAAACATTCAGTACTTC.

This chain joins TRBV9 and TRBJ2-2; the D gene could be TRBD1 or TRBD2 (5 bases each). The CDR3 is made up of 14 amino acids. Germline-derived CDR1 and CDR2 are SGDLS and YYNGEE. Trimming left V 0 bases short and J 6 bases short, with 9 bases between. Here the CDR3 reads CASSVAEGPGELFF. The CDR3 DNA is TGTGCCAGCAGCGTAGCTGAGGGGCCCGGGGAGCTGTTTTTT.

This clonotype was seen repeatedly, ten times or more. The chain joins TRBV25-1 to TRBJ2-1; the match to TRBD2 covers 8 bases. Trimming cost V 6 bases and J 9 bases; bases outside gene matches: 16. The CDR3 runs 16 residues. Germline CDR1 and CDR2: MGHDK and SYGVNS. CDR3 coding DNA: TGTGCCAGCAGGGGATCCGGGGGGGCCCTATTTGGTGAGCAGTTCTTC. This encodes CASRGSGGALFGEQFF.

This clonotype showed up many times. The rearrangement uses TRBV28 and TRBJ1-3, with TRBD1 matching 8 bases. V was clipped by 5 bases and J by 0 bases; unmatched bases: 6. Germline loops: CDR1 MDHEN, CDR2 SYDVKM. The CDR3 spans 16 residues. CDR3 residues: CASSMGQVPSGNTIYF. CDR3 in DNA: TGTGCCAGCAGTATGGGACAGGTCCCCTCTGGAAACACCATATATTTT.

The chain recombines TRBV2 with TRBJ1-1; weak D call: TRBD1 (5 bases). CDR1 and CDR2 from the germline V gene are SNHLY and FYNNEI. The CDR3 covers 15 residues. V lost 9 bases, J lost 1 base, and 18 bases lay in between. The CDR3 nucleotides read TGTGCCAGTCACGCTCAGGGCAGCGGGAACACTGAAGCTTTCTTT. It codes for CASHAQGSGNTEAFF.